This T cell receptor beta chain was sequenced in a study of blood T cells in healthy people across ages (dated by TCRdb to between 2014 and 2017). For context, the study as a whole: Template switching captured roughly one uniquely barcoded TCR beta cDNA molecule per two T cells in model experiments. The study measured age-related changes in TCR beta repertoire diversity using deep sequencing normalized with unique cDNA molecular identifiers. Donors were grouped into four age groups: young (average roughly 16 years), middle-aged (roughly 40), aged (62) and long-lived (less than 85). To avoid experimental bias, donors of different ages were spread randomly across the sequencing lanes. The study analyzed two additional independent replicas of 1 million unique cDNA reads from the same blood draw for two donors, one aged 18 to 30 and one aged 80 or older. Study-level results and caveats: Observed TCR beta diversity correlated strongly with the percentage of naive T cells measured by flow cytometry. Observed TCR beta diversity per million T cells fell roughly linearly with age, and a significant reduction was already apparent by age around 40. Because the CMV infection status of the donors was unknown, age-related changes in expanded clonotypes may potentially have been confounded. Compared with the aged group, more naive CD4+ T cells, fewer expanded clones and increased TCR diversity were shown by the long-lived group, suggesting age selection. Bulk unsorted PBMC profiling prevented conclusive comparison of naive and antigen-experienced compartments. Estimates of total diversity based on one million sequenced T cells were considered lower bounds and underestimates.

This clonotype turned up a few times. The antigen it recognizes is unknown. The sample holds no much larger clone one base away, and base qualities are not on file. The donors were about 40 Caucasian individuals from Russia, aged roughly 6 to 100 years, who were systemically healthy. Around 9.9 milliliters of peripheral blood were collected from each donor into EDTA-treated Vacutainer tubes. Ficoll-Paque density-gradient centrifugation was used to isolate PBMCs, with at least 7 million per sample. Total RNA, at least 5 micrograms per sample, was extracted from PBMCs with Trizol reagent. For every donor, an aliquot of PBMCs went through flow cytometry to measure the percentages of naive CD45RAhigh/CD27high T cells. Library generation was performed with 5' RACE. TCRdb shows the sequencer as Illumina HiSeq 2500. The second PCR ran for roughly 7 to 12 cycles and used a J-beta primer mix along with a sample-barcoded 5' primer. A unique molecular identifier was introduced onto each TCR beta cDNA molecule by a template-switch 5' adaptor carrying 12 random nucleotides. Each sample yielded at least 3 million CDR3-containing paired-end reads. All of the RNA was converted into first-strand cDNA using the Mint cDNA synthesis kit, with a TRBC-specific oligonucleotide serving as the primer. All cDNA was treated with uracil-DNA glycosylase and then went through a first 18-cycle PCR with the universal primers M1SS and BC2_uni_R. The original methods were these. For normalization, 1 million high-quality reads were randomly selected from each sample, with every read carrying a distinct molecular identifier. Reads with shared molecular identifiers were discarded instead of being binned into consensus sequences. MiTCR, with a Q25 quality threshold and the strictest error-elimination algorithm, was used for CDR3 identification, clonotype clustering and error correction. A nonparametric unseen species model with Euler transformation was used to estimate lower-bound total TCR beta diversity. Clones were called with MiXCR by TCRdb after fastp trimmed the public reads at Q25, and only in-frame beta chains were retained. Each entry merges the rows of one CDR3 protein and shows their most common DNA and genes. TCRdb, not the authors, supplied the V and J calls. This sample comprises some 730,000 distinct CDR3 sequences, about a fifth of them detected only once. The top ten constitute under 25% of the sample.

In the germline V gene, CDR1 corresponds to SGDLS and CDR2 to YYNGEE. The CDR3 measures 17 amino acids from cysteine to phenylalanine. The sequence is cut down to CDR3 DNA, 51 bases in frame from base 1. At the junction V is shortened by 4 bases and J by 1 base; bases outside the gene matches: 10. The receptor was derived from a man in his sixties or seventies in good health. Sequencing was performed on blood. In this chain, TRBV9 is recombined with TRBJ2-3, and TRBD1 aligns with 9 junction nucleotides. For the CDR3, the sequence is CASSRTGEDYGTDTQYF. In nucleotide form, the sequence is TGTGCCAGCAGCCGGACAGGGGAAGATTATGGCACAGATACGCAGTATTTT.